One sample yielded the 29 T cell receptor beta chains listed below, sequenced in a study of PD-1 blockade in classical Hodgkin lymphoma. Generated by immunoSEQ multiplex PCR, the TCRdb table keeps only in-frame clones and is missing some. The sample lists roughly 90,000 clones, nearly 85% occurring once. Time point defined: cycle 4 day 1 (C4D1), after more than 5 weeks of nivolumab. Exposure to brentuximab vedotin varied, and each patient had relapsed following autologous stem cell transplantation. This specimen consisted of peripheral blood mononuclear cells (PBMCs), obtained before the fourth cycle of nivolumab. These receptor sequences come from a human donor with classical Hodgkin lymphoma.

A few counts support this clone. The chain is built from TRBV27 and TRBJ2-7; 11 bases match TRBD1. V lost 3 bases to trimming and J lost 5 bases; unmatched junction nucleotides: 9. In germline, CDR1 is MNHEY, CDR2 SMNVEV (reference sequence). The CDR3 length is 16 residues. The CDR3 sequence is CASSFSGTGGRDEQYF. DNA for the CDR3: TGTGCCAGCAGTTTCTCCGGGACAGGGGGACGGGACGAGCAGTACTTC.

This chain joins TRBV6-5 and TRBJ2-2, with TRBD1 as a possible D gene (7 bases). The CDR3 is made up of 14 amino acids. Germline V CDR1 and CDR2: MNHEY, SVGAGI. V was cut by 6 bases and J by 4 bases, with 12 bases left in between. In DNA form, the CDR3 reads TGTGCCAGCAGGGCGGGACAGCCCACCGGGGAGCTGTTTTTT. Its protein is CASRAGQPTGELFF.

The chain carries TRBV18 and TRBJ1-1; unclear D gene. CDR1 and CDR2 from the germline V gene are KGHSH and LQKENI. This CDR3 comprises 13 residues. Between the trimmed V and J ends, which lost 5 bases and 0 bases, there was a span of 7 bases. CDR3 loop: CASSESMNTEAFF. The CDR3 region has the DNA TGTGCCAGCTCAGAATCGATGAACACTGAAGCTTTCTTT.

The chain combines TRBV5-1 with TRBJ2-5, with D perhaps TRBD2 (5 bases). The germline CDR1 and CDR2 sequences are SGHRS and YFSETQ. The V end lost 4 bases, the J end lost 4 bases, and 17 bases lay between the germline ends. The CDR3 loop spans 15 amino acids. The CDR3 loop is CASSKEPGRRETQYF. The CDR3 nucleotides are TGCGCCAGCAGCAAGGAGCCGGGAAGGAGAGAGACCCAGTACTTC.

This clone was counted between two and nine times. The chain has TRBV7-3 and TRBJ2-1; 7 positions match TRBD2. CDR3 length: 15 amino acids. The V gene end was trimmed by 5 bases and the J gene end by 8 bases; junction bases not matched to a gene: 12. Germline lookup yields CDR1 SGHTA and CDR2 FQGTGA. The CDR3 here is CASSRAAGAGDEQFF. For the CDR3, the DNA is TGTGCCAGCAGCCGAGCGGCGGGAGCGGGCGATGAGCAGTTCTTC. The full variable domain, completed using reference TRBV7-3 and TRBJ2-1, is GAGVSQTPSNKVTEKGKYVELRCDPISGHTALYWYRQSLGQGPEFLIYFQGTGAADDSGLPNDRFFAVRPEGSVSTLKIQRTERGDSAVYLCASSRAAGAGDEQFFGPGTRLTVL.

This clone has only one observation. CDR3 protein: CASSVAGGGAGDSYEQYF. CDR3 DNA sequence: TGTGCCAGCAGCGTAGCTGGTGGCGGAGCGGGTGACTCCTACGAGCAGTACTTC. V gene TRBV9 combines with J gene TRBJ2-7, with D possibly matching TRBD2 (6 bases). Germline V gene data show CDR1 as SGDLS and CDR2 as YYNGEE. The CDR3 has 18 amino acids. V shed 0 bases and J shed 0 bases, with 19 bases lying between them.

This chain uses TRBV7-2 with TRBJ2-5, with TRBD2 matching over 7 bases. The CDR3 spans 17 residues. The V gene end was trimmed by 5 bases and the J gene end by 4 bases; junction bases not matched to a gene: 16. The germline gives CDR1 SGHTA, CDR2 FQGNSA. The CDR3 protein is CASSPGHTAGVRETQYF. In DNA, the CDR3 is TGTGCCAGCAGCCCCGGTCACACGGCGGGAGTCCGAGAGACCCAGTACTTC.

The chain joins TRBV5-5 to TRBJ2-3, with D hard to call. Germline V gives CDR1 SGHKS, CDR2 YYEKEE (reference sequence). This CDR3 is built from 15 residues. V was cut by 2 bases and J by 1 base, with 11 bases left in between. As DNA, the CDR3 is TGTGCCAGCAGCTTCGGGTCCCCCGGCACAGATACGCAGTATTTT. Residues: CASSFGSPGTDTQYF.

The chain carries TRBV29-1 and TRBJ2-2; weak D call: TRBD2 (7 bases). V was pared by 7 bases and J by 5 bases, with 17 bases between. From germline, CDR1 is SQVTM and CDR2 ANQGSEA. This CDR3 region has 14 residues. CDR3 sequence: CSAGQSGKTGELFF. The CDR3 DNA sequence: TGCAGCGCCGGACAGAGCGGGAAGACCGGGGAGCTGTTTTTT.

V usage is TRBV2 and J usage is TRBJ2-3; 7 bases line up with TRBD1. The CDR3 is 13 residues long. V shed 7 bases, J shed 1 base, and the junction held 2 bases outside the gene matches. The germline CDR1 and CDR2 sequences are SNHLY and FYNNEI. The CDR3 nucleotides are TGTGCCAGCAAGGGGGCCCGCACAGATACGCAGTATTTT. The encoded protein is CASKGARTDTQYF. Combining the CDR3 with reference TRBV2 and TRBJ2-3 gives the whole variable domain EPEVTQTPSHQVTQMGQEVILRCVPISNHLYFYWYRQILGQKVEFLVSFYNNEISEKSEIFDDQFSVERPDGSNFTLKIRSTKLEDSAMYFCASKGARTDTQYFGPGTRLTVL.

CDR3 sequence: CASSQDGQLDNEQFF. DNA of the CDR3: TGCGCCAGCAGCCAAGACGGGCAACTAGACAATGAGCAGTTCTTC. The chain is built from TRBV4-1 and TRBJ2-1; tentatively, D is TRBD2 (5 bases). Trimming stripped 0 bases from V and 5 bases from J, with 11 bases between. Germline-derived CDR1 and CDR2 are MGHRA and YSYEKL. This CDR3 is built from 15 residues.

The rearrangement uses TRBV11-2 and TRBJ1-2, with 8 bases that match TRBD1. In germline, CDR1 is SGHAT, CDR2 FQNNGV. V dropped 0 bases and J dropped 4; count of bases not matched to a gene: 7. The CDR3 has 16 amino acids. The CDR3 DNA sequence: TGTGCCAGCAGCTTAGATAGTGGGACAGGCATCTATGGCTACACCTTC. Translation: CASSLDSGTGIYGYTF.

There are many counts of this clone. Other DNA sequences within the sample encode an identical CDR3. This chain uses TRBV27 with TRBJ2-7; no reliable D call. CDR1 and CDR2 (germline): MNHEY, SMNVEV (reference sequence). V was trimmed by 3 bases and J by 0 bases, leaving 12 bases between them. The CDR3 is made up of 15 amino acids. CDR3 DNA: TGTGCCAGCAGTTTTCGGCCGCAGAGCTCCTACGAGCAGTACTTC. Protein sequence: CASSFRPQSSYEQYF.

The chain has TRBV2 and TRBJ1-1; weak D call: TRBD1 (5 bases). Germline CDR1 is SNHLY and CDR2 is FYNNEI. CDR3 length equals 15 residues. Trimming removed 3 bases from V and 0 bases from J, with 11 bases in between. CDR3 sequence reads: CASSDLTVMNTEAFF. Here the CDR3 DNA reads TGTGCCAGCAGTGACCTGACAGTTATGAACACTGAAGCTTTCTTT.

This chain joins TRBV6-5 and TRBJ1-3; TRBD1 matches 7 bases. CDR1 and CDR2 from the germline V gene are MNHEY and SVGAGI. The V gene end was trimmed by 4 bases and the J gene end by 4 bases; junction bases not matched to a gene: 7. This CDR3 contains 15 residues. The CDR3 DNA is TGTGCCAGCAGTTCGCCAGGGGGAATGGGAAACACCATATATTTT. Protein sequence: CASSSPGGMGNTIYF.

The V gene is TRBV2, the J gene TRBJ2-6; D gene unclear. Germline-derived CDR1 and CDR2 are SNHLY and FYNNEI. V was pared by 5 bases and J by 0 bases, with 5 bases between. This CDR3 comprises 14 residues. As DNA, the CDR3 is TGTGCCAGCAGTTTGGACTCTGGGGCCAACGTCCTGACTTTC. This translates into CASSLDSGANVLTF.

The rearrangement uses TRBV6-5 and TRBJ2-1, with D possibly TRBD2 on 6 matching bases. Germline values: CDR1 MNHEY, CDR2 SVGAGI. The CDR3 consists of 15 residues. With 2 bases removed from V and 9 bases from J, the gap between germline ends came to 17 bases. The CDR3 is CASSYDSLLGGEQFF. As DNA, the CDR3 is TGTGCCAGCAGTTACGATAGTCTTCTGGGGGGTGAGCAGTTCTTC.

In DNA, the CDR3 is TGTGCCAGCAGTTACCGGCCATCCGGGAACACCGGGGAGCTGTTTTTT. It is translated as CASSYRPSGNTGELFF. The genes are TRBV6-5 and TRBJ2-2; D remains unclear. CDR1 and CDR2 from the germline V gene are MNHEY and SVGAGI. The CDR3 covers 16 residues. Trimming shortened V by 2 bases and J by 1 base, and 11 bases separated the two germline ends.

This clone has just a few counts. The chain is built from TRBV5-6 and TRBJ2-7; the D is unclear. Trimming cost V 2 bases and J 3 bases, with 24 bases left between them. Germline V gene lookup returns CDR1 SGHDT and CDR2 YYEEEE. The CDR3 is 18 amino acids. The CDR3: CASSFWAEGFRSLYEQYF. The CDR3 region has the DNA TGTGCCAGCAGCTTTTGGGCTGAAGGGTTCCGGTCTCTCTACGAGCAGTACTTC.

This clone was recorded once. This chain uses TRBV9 with TRBJ2-7; 9 nucleotides match TRBD1. The junction had 7 bases not matched to a gene; V was cut back by 4 bases and J by 2 bases. CDR3 length equals 15 residues. Germline V gives CDR1 SGDLS, CDR2 YYNGEE. The CDR3 protein is CASSSGTGKTYEQYF. The CDR3 nucleotides read TGTGCCAGCAGCTCCGGGACAGGGAAGACCTACGAGCAGTACTTC.

The V call is TRBV5-1, the J call TRBJ1-1; 7 nucleotides align to TRBD1. The V and J ends lost 8 bases and 1 base, in that order; junction bases with no gene match: 8. Germline CDR1 and CDR2: SGHRS and YFSETQ. There are 14 residues in the CDR3. The CDR3 spells CASREGASNTEAFF. CDR3 in DNA: TGCGCCAGTCGGGAGGGGGCTTCGAACACTGAAGCTTTCTTT.

The J gene is TRBJ2-7, the V gene TRBV19, with D perhaps TRBD2 (5 bases). The CDR3 length is 13 residues. Trimming removed 4 bases at V and 5 bases at J, with 12 bases between. In germline, CDR1 is LNHDA, CDR2 SQIVND (reference sequence). CDR3 DNA sequence: TGTGCCAGTAGTAGAGAGAGGGATCACGAGCAGTACTTC. This codes for CASSRERDHEQYF. Variable domain in full (rest from reference TRBV19 and TRBJ2-7): DGGITQSPKYLFRKEGQNVTLSCEQNLNHDAMYWYRQDPGQGLRLIYYSQIVNDFQKGDIAEGYSVSREKKESFPLTVTSAQKNPTAFYLCASSRERDHEQYFGPGTRLTVT.

The chain carries TRBV6-6 and TRBJ2-3; 14 bases map to TRBD2. The CDR3 has 16 residues. CDR1 and CDR2 (germline): MNHNY, SVGAGI (reference sequence). Unmatched junction bases numbered 8, after V lost 7 bases and J lost 5 bases. CDR3 protein: CASKGTSGSYQDTQYF. The CDR3 coding sequence is TGTGCCAGCAAAGGGACTAGCGGGAGTTATCAAGATACGCAGTATTTT.

The chain has TRBV5-1 and TRBJ1-1; 10 positions match TRBD1. This CDR3 is 14 amino acids long. CDR1 is SGHRS, CDR2 YFSETQ, per germline. V shed 4 bases and J 4 bases; nucleotides not matched to a gene: 4. CDR3 sequence: CASSKRTGGTEAFF. DNA for the CDR3: TGCGCCAGCAGCAAACGGACAGGGGGCACTGAAGCTTTCTTT.

This clone has only one observation. This chain connects TRBV19 to TRBJ2-7; D may be TRBD2 (5 bases). Germline V gives CDR1 LNHDA, CDR2 SQIVND (reference sequence). There are 15 residues in the CDR3. V lost 5 bases, J lost 5 bases, and 19 bases lay in between. DNA of the CDR3: TGTGCCAGTAGTCCGAAGGGCCTTCTCGGGAACGAGCAGTACTTC. It is translated as CASSPKGLLGNEQYF.

The J gene is TRBJ2-7, the V gene TRBV30; 8 nucleotides match TRBD1. The V and J ends lost 4 bases and 6 bases, in that order; junction bases with no gene match: 8. The CDR3 is made up of 13 amino acids. CDR1 and CDR2 from the germline V gene are GTSNPN and SVGIG (reference sequence). CDR3 coding DNA: TGTGCCTGGACGGCTGGACAGGGAGGCGAGCAGTACTTC. It translates to CAWTAGQGGEQYF.

CDR3 in DNA: TGTGCCAGCAGGGATGTTTGGAGCTCCAACACTGAAGCTTTCTTT. It is translated as CASRDVWSSNTEAFF. This chain uses TRBV6-1 with TRBJ1-1; D unresolved. CDR1 MNHNS and CDR2 SASEGT come from the germline V gene. The germline V and J ends were trimmed by 6 bases and 2 bases, with 16 bases remaining between them. The CDR3 is made up of 15 amino acids.

The V call is TRBV27, the J call TRBJ2-2, with 10 bases matching TRBD2. V lost 6 bases, J lost 2 bases, and 6 bases stayed unmatched. This CDR3 contains 16 residues. From germline, CDR1 is MNHEY and CDR2 SMNVEV (reference sequence). Written as DNA, the CDR3 is TGTGCCAGCAGCGGTGGACTAGCGGCAAACACCGGGGAGCTGTTTTTT. Its translation: CASSGGLAANTGELFF.

The chain's CDR3 is CAWSRGVAHEQYF. The DNA of the CDR3 is TGTGCCTGGAGTAGGGGGGTTGCTCACGAGCAGTACTTC. The chain is built from TRBV30 and TRBJ2-7; the D gene could be TRBD1 or TRBD2 (6 bases each). V dropped 2 bases and J dropped 5 bases, with 13 bases sitting between them. Germline loops: CDR1 GTSNPN, CDR2 SVGIG (reference sequence). The CDR3 has 13 amino acids. The variable domain in full, completed from reference TRBV30 and TRBJ2-7, reads SQTIHQWPATLVQPVGSPLSLECTVEGTSNPNLYWYRQAAGRGLQLLFYSVGIGQISSEVPQNLSASRPQDRQFILSSKKLLLSDSGFYLCAWSRGVAHEQYFGPGTRLTVT.